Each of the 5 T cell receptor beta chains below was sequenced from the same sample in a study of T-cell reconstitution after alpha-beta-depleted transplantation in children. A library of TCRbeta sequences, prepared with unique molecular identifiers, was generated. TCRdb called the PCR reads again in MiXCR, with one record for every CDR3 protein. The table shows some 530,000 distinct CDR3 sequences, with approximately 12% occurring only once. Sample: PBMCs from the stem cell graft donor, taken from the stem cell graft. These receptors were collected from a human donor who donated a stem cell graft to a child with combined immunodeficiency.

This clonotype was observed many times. In nucleotides, the CDR3 is TGTGCCATCAGTGAGAGTGAGGATTGGACCTACGAGCAGTACTTC. The encoded protein is CAISESEDWTYEQYF. V gene TRBV10-3 combines with J gene TRBJ2-7; no clear D gene. Germline V gene data show CDR1 as ENHRY and CDR2 as SYGVKD. CDR3 length equals 15 residues. V lost 2 bases, J lost 2 bases, and 13 bases lay in between.

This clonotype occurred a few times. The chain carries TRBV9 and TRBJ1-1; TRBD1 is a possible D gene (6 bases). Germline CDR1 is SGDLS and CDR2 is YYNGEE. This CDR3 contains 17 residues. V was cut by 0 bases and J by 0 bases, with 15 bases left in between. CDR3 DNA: TGTGCCAGCAGCGTAGACCGGGGGGCAGGGATGAACACTGAAGCTTTCTTT. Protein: CASSVDRGAGMNTEAFF.

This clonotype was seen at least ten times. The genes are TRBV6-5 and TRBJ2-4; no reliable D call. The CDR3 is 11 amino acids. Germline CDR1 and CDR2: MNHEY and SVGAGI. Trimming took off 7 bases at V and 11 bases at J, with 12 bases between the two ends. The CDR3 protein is CASNSGPLQYF. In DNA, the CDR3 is TGTGCCAGCAACTCTGGGCCCCTTCAGTACTTC.

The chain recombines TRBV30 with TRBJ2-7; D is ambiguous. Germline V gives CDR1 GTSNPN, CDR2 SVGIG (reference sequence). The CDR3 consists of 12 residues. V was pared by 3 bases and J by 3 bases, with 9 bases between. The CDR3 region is CAWSPLHYEQYF. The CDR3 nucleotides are TGTGCCTGGAGCCCCCTCCACTACGAGCAGTACTTC.

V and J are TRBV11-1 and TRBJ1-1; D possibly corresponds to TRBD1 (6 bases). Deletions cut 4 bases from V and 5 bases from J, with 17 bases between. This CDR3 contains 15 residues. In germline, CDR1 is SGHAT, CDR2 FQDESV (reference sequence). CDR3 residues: CASSYVTGPETEAFF. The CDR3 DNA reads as TGTGCCAGCAGCTACGTTACAGGGCCAGAGACTGAAGCTTTCTTT.